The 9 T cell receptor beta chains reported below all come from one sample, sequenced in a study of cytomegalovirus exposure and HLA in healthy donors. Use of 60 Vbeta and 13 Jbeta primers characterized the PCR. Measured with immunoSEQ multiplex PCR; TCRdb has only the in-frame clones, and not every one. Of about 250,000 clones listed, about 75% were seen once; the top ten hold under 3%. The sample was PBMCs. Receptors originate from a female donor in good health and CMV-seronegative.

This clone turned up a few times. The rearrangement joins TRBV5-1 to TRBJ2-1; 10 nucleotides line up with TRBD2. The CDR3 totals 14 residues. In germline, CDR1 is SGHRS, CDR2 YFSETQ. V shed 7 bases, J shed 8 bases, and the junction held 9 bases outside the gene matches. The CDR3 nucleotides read TGCGCCAGCTTTGGACTAGCGGAGGGCGATGAGCAGTTCTTC. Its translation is CASFGLAEGDEQFF.

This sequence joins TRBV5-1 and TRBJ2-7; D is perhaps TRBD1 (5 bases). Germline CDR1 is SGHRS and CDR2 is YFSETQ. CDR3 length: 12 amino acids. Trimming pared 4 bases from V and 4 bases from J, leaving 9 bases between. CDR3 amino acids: CASSQDTYEQYF. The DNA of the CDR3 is TGCGCCAGCAGCCAGGACACTTACGAGCAGTACTTC.

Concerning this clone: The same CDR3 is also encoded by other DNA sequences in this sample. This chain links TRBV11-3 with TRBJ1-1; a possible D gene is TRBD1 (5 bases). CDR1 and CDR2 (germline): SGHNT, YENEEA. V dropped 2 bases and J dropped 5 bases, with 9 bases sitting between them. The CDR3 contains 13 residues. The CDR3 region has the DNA TGTGCCAGCAGCTTACTGGGGGGAACTGAAGCTTTCTTT. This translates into CASSLLGGTEAFF. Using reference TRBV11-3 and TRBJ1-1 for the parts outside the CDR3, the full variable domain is EAGVVQSPRYKIIEKKQPVAFWCNPISGHNTLYWYLQNLGQGPELLIRYENEEAVDDSQLPKDRFSAERLKGVDSTLKIQPAELGDSAVYLCASSLLGGTEAFFGQGTRLTVV.

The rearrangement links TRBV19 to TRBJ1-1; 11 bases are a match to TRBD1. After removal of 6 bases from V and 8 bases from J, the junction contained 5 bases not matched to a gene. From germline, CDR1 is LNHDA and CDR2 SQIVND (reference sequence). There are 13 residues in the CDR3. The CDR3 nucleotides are TGTGCCAGTAGCAGCCGGGACAGGGGGGAAGCTTTCTTT. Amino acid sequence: CASSSRDRGEAFF.

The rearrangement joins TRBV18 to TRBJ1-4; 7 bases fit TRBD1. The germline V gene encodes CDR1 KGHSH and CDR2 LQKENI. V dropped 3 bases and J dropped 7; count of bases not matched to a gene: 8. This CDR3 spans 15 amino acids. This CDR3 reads CASSPTTGAGEKLFF. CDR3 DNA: TGTGCCAGCTCACCCACAACAGGGGCCGGTGAAAAACTGTTTTTT.

The CDR3 sequence: CASRTGLSDPYGYTF. For the CDR3, the DNA is TGTGCCAGCAGGACGGGACTTTCGGATCCCTATGGCTACACCTTC. The chain uses TRBV28 and TRBJ1-2, with D possibly matching TRBD1 (5 bases). V was clipped by 6 bases and J by 4 bases, with 18 bases between them. Germline-derived CDR1 and CDR2 are MDHEN and SYDVKM. The CDR3 covers 15 residues.

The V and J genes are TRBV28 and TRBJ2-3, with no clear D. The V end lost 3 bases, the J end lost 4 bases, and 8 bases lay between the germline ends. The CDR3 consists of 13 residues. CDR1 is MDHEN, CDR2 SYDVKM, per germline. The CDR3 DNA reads TGTGCCAGCAGTTTGGGTAGCCCAGATACGCAGTATTTT. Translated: CASSLGSPDTQYF.

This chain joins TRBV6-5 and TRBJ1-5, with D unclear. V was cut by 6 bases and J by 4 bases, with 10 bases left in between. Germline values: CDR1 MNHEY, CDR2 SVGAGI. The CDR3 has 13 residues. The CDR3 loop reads CASRETANQPQHF. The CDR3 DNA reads TGTGCCAGCAGGGAGACGGCGAATCAGCCCCAGCATTTT.

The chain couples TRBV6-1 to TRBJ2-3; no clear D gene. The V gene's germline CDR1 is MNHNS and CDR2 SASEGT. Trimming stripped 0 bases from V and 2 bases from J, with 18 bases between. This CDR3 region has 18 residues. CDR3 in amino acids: CASSEAGLRHSSTDTQYF. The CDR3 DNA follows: TGTGCCAGCAGTGAAGCAGGTTTGAGACACTCGTCCACAGATACGCAGTATTTT.